The 23 T cell receptor beta chains presented below share a single source sample, sequenced in a study of cytomegalovirus exposure and HLA in healthy donors. The primer mix had 60 Vbeta and 13 Jbeta primers. Some clones are missing from TCRdb's copy, which holds only in-frame ones; the method was immunoSEQ multiplex PCR. The profile shows some 160,000 clones, approximately 80% of them singletons. The sequenced sample consisted of PBMCs. Source of these receptors: a woman between 40 and 50 years old in good health and CMV-seropositive.

J is TRBJ2-7 and V is TRBV7-9, with D possibly matching TRBD2 (5 bases). V shed 6 bases and J shed 6 bases, with 12 bases lying between them. CDR1 SEHNR and CDR2 FQNEAQ come from the germline V gene (reference sequence). This CDR3 spans 12 amino acids. The CDR3 here is CASRGIGVEQYF. The CDR3 DNA is TGTGCCAGCAGAGGTATCGGGGTCGAGCAGTACTTC.

V and J are TRBV29-1 and TRBJ1-2, with a tentative D call TRBD1 (5 bases). Trimming removed 2 bases at V and 4 bases at J, with 11 bases between. The CDR3 is made up of 13 amino acids. CDR1 SQVTM and CDR2 ANQGSEA come from the germline V gene. CDR3 sequence: CSVEPQGLYGYTF. In DNA, the CDR3 is TGCAGCGTTGAACCCCAGGGACTCTATGGCTACACCTTC.

This clone has only a few counts. The chain uses TRBV28 and TRBJ1-2; 7 bases match TRBD1. V trimming: 6 bases; J trimming: 8 bases; junction bases outside the gene matches: 15. The CDR3 totals 15 residues. Germline-derived CDR1 and CDR2 are MDHEN and SYDVKM. The CDR3 loop reads CASSRLDRAYGGYTF. The CDR3 DNA follows: TGTGCCAGCAGCCGCCTAGACAGGGCTTATGGGGGCTACACCTTC.

The DNA of the CDR3 is TGTGCCAGCAGTGCTAGCGGGGCGGAGACCCAGTACTTC. It codes for CASSASGAETQYF. V and J are TRBV27 and TRBJ2-5; TRBD2 matches at 9 bases. This CDR3 is 13 amino acids long. Trimming took 5 bases from V and 5 from J; bases not matched to a gene: 3. Germline assignment: CDR1 MNHEY and CDR2 SMNVEV (reference sequence).

The J gene is TRBJ2-4, the V gene TRBV10-2, with 9 bases fitting TRBD1. Germline CDR1 and CDR2: WSHSY and SAAADI. With 2 bases clipped from V and 0 bases from J, the junction kept 2 bases outside the gene matches. The CDR3 has 16 amino acids. The CDR3 nucleotides read TGCGCCAGCAGTGAGACAGGGGGCGCAGCCAAAAACATTCAGTACTTC. It codes for CASSETGGAAKNIQYF.

The chain is built from TRBV28 and TRBJ2-3, with D perhaps matching TRBD2 (5 bases). This CDR3 contains 13 residues. The V end was cut by 7 bases, the J end by 2 bases, with 10 bases between. Per germline, CDR1 MDHEN and CDR2 SYDVKM. The chain's CDR3 is CASMDLNTDTQYF. Written as DNA, the CDR3 is TGTGCCAGCATGGACTTAAACACAGATACGCAGTATTTT.

The V and J genes are TRBV19 and TRBJ1-3; 7 bases match TRBD1. Germline CDR1 and CDR2: LNHDA and SQIVND (reference sequence). The V gene end was trimmed by 6 bases and the J gene end by 0 bases; junction bases not matched to a gene: 5. This CDR3 spans 15 amino acids. CDR3 amino acids: CASRQDRYSGNTIYF. The CDR3 nucleotides are TGTGCCAGTAGACAGGACAGGTACTCTGGAAACACCATATATTTT.

This CDR3 reads CASSLAGQGEQYF. CDR3 nucleotides: TGTGCCAGCAGCTTAGCTGGACAGGGCGAGCAGTACTTC. This chain uses TRBV7-9 with TRBJ2-5, with TRBD1 matching 8 bases. The DNA end is a closer match to TRBJ2-7, so the J assignment may be wrong. Germline V CDR1 and CDR2: SEHNR, FQNEAQ (reference sequence). The length of the CDR3 is 13 residues.

The chain employs TRBV28 and TRBJ1-5; D remains ambiguous. Trimming shortened V by 6 bases and J by 3 bases, and 12 bases separated the two germline ends. Germline CDR1 reads MDHEN; CDR2 reads SYDVKM. The CDR3 has 14 amino acids. The CDR3 nucleotides read TGTGCCAGCAGGGCAGGTGGTCCCAATCAGCCCCAGCATTTT. Translation: CASRAGGPNQPQHF. Using reference TRBV28 and TRBJ1-5 for the parts outside the CDR3, the full variable domain is DVKVTQSSRYLVKRTGEKVFLECVQDMDHENMFWYRQDPGLGLRLIYFSYDVKMKEKGDIPEGYSVSREKKERFSLILESASTNQTSMYLCASRAGGPNQPQHFGDGTRLSIL.

This clone showed up just a few times. The J gene is TRBJ1-2, the V gene TRBV7-9; D is perhaps TRBD1 (5 bases). The CDR3 extends over 12 amino acids. Germline lookup yields CDR1 SEHNR and CDR2 FQNEAQ (reference sequence). The V end was cut by 7 bases, the J end by 3 bases, with 9 bases between. DNA for the CDR3: TGTGCCAGCAACAGGCTGGACTATGGCTACACCTTC. It encodes CASNRLDYGYTF.

J is TRBJ2-2 and V is TRBV7-2, with 9 positions matching TRBD2. This CDR3 contains 16 residues. Germline V gene data show CDR1 as SGHTA and CDR2 as FQGNSA. Trimming at V came to 5 bases and at J to 4 bases, leaving 8 bases not matched to a gene. This chain's CDR3 is CASSVRGGASTGELFF. The CDR3 coding sequence is TGTGCCAGCAGCGTGCGCGGGGGGGCGAGCACCGGGGAGCTGTTTTTT.

The chain has TRBV29-1 and TRBJ2-7, with TRBD2 matching over 8 bases. This CDR3 spans 13 amino acids. Looked up from germline, CDR1 is SQVTM and CDR2 is ANQGSEA. V dropped 7 bases and J dropped 0; count of bases not matched to a gene: 5. The DNA for the CDR3 is TGCAGCGCAGCGGGAGTGAGCTCCTACGAGCAGTACTTC. This gives the protein CSAAGVSSYEQYF.

The count of this clone is one. V gene TRBV15 combines with J gene TRBJ1-1; 8 bases fit TRBD1. The length of the CDR3 is 15 residues. CDR1 is LNHNV, CDR2 YYDKDF, per germline (reference sequence). The J segment lost 1 base and the V segment lost 6 bases, leaving 7 bases of the junction unmatched. As DNA, the CDR3 is TGTGCCACCAGGGCAGGGGGCCGCCCGAACACTGAAGCTTTCTTT. This translates into CATRAGGRPNTEAFF.

The chain links TRBV28 to TRBJ2-1; TRBD1 might be the D (6 bases). CDR1 and CDR2 (germline): MDHEN, SYDVKM. This CDR3 has 11 residues. Trimming pared 9 bases from V and 9 bases from J, leaving 12 bases between. The CDR3 is CASLGGREQFF. The CDR3 region has the DNA TGTGCCAGTCTTGGGGGCCGTGAGCAGTTCTTC.

V gene TRBV6-5 combines with J gene TRBJ1-2; 9 positions match TRBD1. V shed 5 bases, J shed 6 bases, and the junction held 4 bases outside the gene matches. This CDR3 contains 13 residues. The germline CDR1 and CDR2 sequences are MNHEY and SVGAGI. The chain's CDR3 is CASSVQGADGYTF. The DNA of the CDR3 is TGTGCCAGCAGTGTACAGGGGGCGGATGGCTACACCTTC.

The chain carries TRBV11-2 and TRBJ2-5; tentatively, D is TRBD1 (6 bases). The CDR3 is made up of 14 amino acids. V dropped 7 bases and J dropped 6 bases, with 18 bases sitting between them. Germline loops: CDR1 SGHAT, CDR2 FQNNGV. As DNA, the CDR3 is TGTGCCAGCACGTTAGACAGGATGTGGCAGACCCAGTACTTC. Translating it yields CASTLDRMWQTQYF.

The rearrangement links TRBV5-4 to TRBJ2-2; 13 bases are a match to TRBD2. The CDR3 sequence is 16 residues long. CDR1 is SGHNT, CDR2 YYREEE, per germline (reference sequence). V lost 5 bases, J lost 6 bases, and 7 bases stayed unmatched. The CDR3 region is CASSSGLAGEAGELFF. In nucleotides, the CDR3 is TGTGCCAGCAGTTCAGGACTAGCGGGAGAGGCCGGGGAGCTGTTTTTT.

The rearrangement joins TRBV30 to TRBJ2-7; 8 positions agree with TRBD1. The germline gives CDR1 GTSNPN, CDR2 SVGIG (reference sequence). The CDR3 contains 15 residues. The junction had 10 bases not matched to a gene; V was cut back by 2 bases and J by 4 bases. CDR3 DNA: TGTGCCTGGAGTTCAAGGGACAGGAAAACTTACGAGCAGTACTTC. Its protein product is CAWSSRDRKTYEQYF.

V usage is TRBV7-9 and J usage is TRBJ1-3, with TRBD1 identical over 8 bases. Germline V gene sequence: CDR1 SEHNR, CDR2 FQNEAQ (reference sequence). This CDR3 comprises 19 residues. The junction had 18 bases not matched to a gene; V was cut back by 3 bases and J by 5 bases. CDR3 sequence: CASSFSPLSRGQGRNTIYF. CDR3 coding DNA: TGTGCCAGCAGCTTCTCGCCCCTTAGCCGAGGACAGGGAAGAAACACCATATATTTT.

This chain links TRBV20-1 with TRBJ2-7; D is unclear. CDR3 size: 9 residues. The V end was cut by 3 bases, the J end by 8 bases, with 5 bases between. Germline CDR1 and CDR2: DFQATT and SNEGSKA (reference sequence). The CDR3 coding sequence is TGCAGTGCTAGCAGTCAGCAGTACTTC. Translated: CSASSQQYF.

This clone was picked up one time. The chain joins TRBV10-3 to TRBJ1-2, with D perhaps matching TRBD1 (5 bases). Trimming removed 0 bases from V and 5 bases from J, with 13 bases in between. The CDR3 runs to 15 residues. The germline CDR1 and CDR2 sequences are ENHRY and SYGVKD. The DNA of the CDR3 is TGTGCCATCAGTGAGTCGGATAGGGGCAGATATGGCTACACCTTC. Its translation: CAISESDRGRYGYTF.

The CDR3: CASSEISYNEQFF. The CDR3 DNA follows: TGTGCCAGTAGCGAGATCTCCTACAATGAGCAGTTCTTC. This chain links TRBV19 with TRBJ2-1; D ambiguous. Trimming shortened V by 6 bases and J by 0 bases, and 6 bases separated the two germline ends. This CDR3 region has 13 residues. CDR1 LNHDA and CDR2 SQIVND come from the germline V gene (reference sequence).

The rearrangement links TRBV7-9 to TRBJ1-1; 7 bases fit TRBD1. The CDR3 length is 18 residues. Germline loops: CDR1 SEHNR, CDR2 FQNEAQ (reference sequence). V shed 7 bases and J 1 base; nucleotides not matched to a gene: 18. CDR3: CASTPLNTRTGRNTEAFF. Written as DNA, the CDR3 is TGTGCCAGCACCCCCCTCAATACTCGGACAGGCAGGAACACTGAAGCTTTCTTT.